The 20 T cell receptor beta chains presented below share a single source sample, sequenced in a study of Graves' ophthalmopathy and Graves' hyperthyroidism (dated by TCRdb to 2016 to 2019). The sequencer listed for this sample is Illumina HiSeq 2000. For repertoire sequencing, the TCR beta CDR3 regions were amplified from RNA transcripts. The first round was an RT-PCR using HTBI primers with the Qiagen OneStep RT-PCR kit, and this first round was followed by a second-round multiplex PCR, then size selection and purification. The public reads were quality trimmed at Q25 with fastp and then assembled into clones with MiXCR by TCRdb, keeping productive beta chains. For every CDR3 protein sequence, its rows merge into one entry that carries the most common genes and DNA. The sample table records a few hundred thousand distinct CDR3 sequences; less than 20% of these occur just once. Jointly, the top ten make up about 7% of the sample.

The sample was peripheral blood. The receptor set was obtained from a woman between 18 and 29 years old with stable Graves' hyperthyroidism. Donor details come from another sample of the same person, matched by shared clones.

This clonotype has ten or more counts. The chain couples TRBV12-3 or TRBV12-4 to TRBJ1-1; TRBD1 is a possible D gene (6 bases). The CDR3 spans 14 residues. V lost 6 bases to trimming and J lost 2 bases, with 13 bases between them. CDR3 nucleotide sequence: TGTGCCAGCAGACTAACAGGGCTAAACACTGAAGCTTTCTTT. This encodes CASRLTGLNTEAFF.

The J gene is TRBJ2-5, the V gene TRBV6-1; D not resolved. Between the trimmed V and J ends, which lost 10 bases and 3 bases, there was a span of 15 bases. CDR1 and CDR2 (germline): MNHNS, SASEGT. The CDR3 is made up of 13 amino acids. The CDR3 DNA reads as TGTGCCACTACACGGAGTTTAAAAGAGACCCAGTACTTC. Its translation: CATTRSLKETQYF.

This CDR3 is CASSPVGQGHTEAFF. The DNA for the CDR3 is TGTGCCAGCAGCCCTGTCGGACAGGGCCACACTGAAGCTTTCTTT. The chain combines TRBV3-1 with TRBJ1-1; TRBD1 matches at 8 bases. CDR1 is LGHDT and CDR2 is YNNKEL in the germline V gene (reference sequence). The CDR3 has 15 residues. J lost 3 bases, V lost 4 bases, and 7 bases had no gene match.

Ten or more counts support this clonotype. The chain couples TRBV24-1 to TRBJ2-7; D possibly corresponds to TRBD2 (5 bases). Germline CDR1 and CDR2: KGHDR and SFDVKD. This CDR3 contains 13 residues. Trimming shortened V by 6 bases and J by 2 bases, and 10 bases separated the two germline ends. In nucleotides, the CDR3 is TGTGCCACCAGTAATCGGGGAACCTACGAGCAGTACTTC. Protein: CATSNRGTYEQYF.

Ten or more counts support this clonotype. This rearrangement joins TRBV7-9 to TRBJ1-1; a weak D match, TRBD1 (6 bases). V was shortened by 4 bases and J by 1 base, with 13 bases between the two germline ends. Germline lookup yields CDR1 SEHNR and CDR2 FQNEAQ (reference sequence). The CDR3 consists of 15 residues. The CDR3 loop reads CASSWQRGGNTEAFF. The DNA of the CDR3 is TGTGCCAGCAGCTGGCAAAGGGGGGGGAACACTGAAGCTTTCTTT.

This clonotype turned up a few times. The V call is TRBV4-1, the J call TRBJ2-5; maybe TRBD1 (5 bases). The CDR3 is 13 residues long. Germline CDR1 and CDR2: MGHRA and YSYEKL. V was clipped by 3 bases and J by 5 bases, with 10 bases between them. Here the CDR3 reads CASSQGRVETQYF. CDR3 nucleotides: TGCGCCAGCAGCCAGGGCAGGGTTGAGACCCAGTACTTC.

Ten or more counts support this clonotype. This sequence joins TRBV12-3 or TRBV12-4 and TRBJ2-5, with no clear D. The CDR3 has 14 residues. The V end lost 3 bases, the J end lost 3 bases, and 11 bases lay between the germline ends. CDR3 sequence reads: CASSLFSRKETQYF. In nucleotides, the CDR3 is TGTGCCAGCAGTTTGTTCAGCAGGAAAGAGACCCAGTACTTC.

This clonotype has ten or more counts. The chain joins TRBV2 to TRBJ2-5; no firm D call. Germline lookup yields CDR1 SNHLY and CDR2 FYNNEI. The CDR3 covers 13 residues. Trimming removed 7 bases from V and 0 bases from J, with 9 bases in between. The CDR3 bases are TGTGCCAGCAAGGGTAGCAACCAAGAGACCCAGTACTTC. Amino acids: CASKGSNQETQYF. The full variable domain, with the rest looked up from reference TRBV2 and TRBJ2-5, is EPEVTQTPSHQVTQMGQEVILRCVPISNHLYFYWYRQILGQKVEFLVSFYNNEISEKSEIFDDQFSVERPDGSNFTLKIRSTKLEDSAMYFCASKGSNQETQYFGPGTRLLVL.

This clonotype was seen repeatedly, ten times or more. The V and J genes are TRBV14 and TRBJ2-5; D possibly uses TRBD1 or TRBD2 (5 bases each). The CDR3 covers 18 residues. V was pared by 3 bases and J by 6 bases, with 26 bases between. Germline loops: CDR1 SGHDN, CDR2 FVKESK. The CDR3 bases are TGTGCCAGCAGCCAGGAGGTCCCGGGACCGACGACCGGACAGACCCAGTACTTC. Protein sequence: CASSQEVPGPTTGQTQYF.

The chain couples TRBV6-1 to TRBJ2-7, with 10 bases lining up with TRBD1. The J segment lost 3 bases and the V segment lost 6 bases, leaving 17 bases of the junction unmatched. The CDR3 has 18 amino acids. The germline V gene has CDR1 MNHNS and CDR2 SASEGT. CDR3 residues: CASRKPSLRQGAHYEQYF. The CDR3 nucleotides read TGTGCCAGCAGGAAACCATCTTTGAGACAGGGGGCACACTACGAGCAGTACTTC.

This clonotype was observed a few times. The chain has TRBV12-3 or TRBV12-4 and TRBJ2-5, with TRBD1 as a possible D gene (6 bases). The CDR3 loop spans 14 amino acids. Trimming took off 5 bases at V and 5 bases at J, with 15 bases between the two ends. The CDR3 protein is CASSRQVKSETQYF. CDR3 DNA: TGTGCCAGCAGTCGACAGGTGAAGAGTGAGACCCAGTACTTC.

The chain employs TRBV12-3 or TRBV12-4 and TRBJ1-2; D not resolved. CDR3 length equals 11 residues. Trimming cost V 4 bases and J 6 bases, with 6 bases left between them. CDR3 sequence (DNA): TGTGCCAGCAGTTACACAGATGGCTACACCTTC. Encoded protein: CASSYTDGYTF.

This clonotype was picked up a small number of times. The J gene is TRBJ1-2, the V gene TRBV27, with TRBD1 identical over 8 bases. This CDR3 contains 17 residues. V lost 3 bases, J lost 7 bases, and 16 bases stayed unmatched. In germline, CDR1 is MNHEY, CDR2 SMNVEV (reference sequence). CDR3 coding DNA: TGTGCCAGCAGTTTTATCCCCATCCAGGGGGCTTTGGGTGGCTACACCTTC. This translates into CASSFIPIQGALGGYTF.

This clonotype appeared many times. The rearrangement joins TRBV27 to TRBJ1-2; 8 bases agree with TRBD1. V dropped 6 bases and J dropped 8; count of bases not matched to a gene: 11. Germline V gene sequence: CDR1 MNHEY, CDR2 SMNVEV (reference sequence). The CDR3 has 14 amino acids. This CDR3 is CASRGGQERQGYTF. Here the CDR3 DNA reads TGTGCCAGCAGGGGGGGACAGGAACGTCAAGGCTACACCTTC.

This clonotype was counted ten times or more. The rearrangement uses TRBV6-1 and TRBJ1-1; D remains ambiguous. The CDR3 spans 12 residues. The germline V and J ends were trimmed by 2 bases and 9 bases, with 10 bases remaining between them. Germline CDR1 MNHNS, CDR2 SASEGT. The CDR3 coding sequence is TGTGCCAGCAGTGAATTCGGCAGGAAAGCTTTCTTT. It encodes CASSEFGRKAFF.

In this sample, this clonotype turned up many times. This sequence joins TRBV6-2 or TRBV6-3 and TRBJ1-1; D is uncertain. V was pared by 5 bases and J by 5 bases, with 6 bases between. The CDR3 is made up of 11 amino acids. Germline assignment: CDR1 MNHEY and CDR2 SVGEGT. The CDR3 sequence is CASSLRTEAFF. DNA of the CDR3: TGTGCCAGCAGTCTGAGGACTGAAGCTTTCTTT.

The V gene is TRBV12-3 or TRBV12-4, the J gene TRBJ1-6; D is unclear. The CDR3 runs 14 residues. V lost 5 bases to trimming and J lost 13 bases, with 18 bases between them. CDR3 in amino acids: CASSPPEGARPLHF. The CDR3 bases are TGTGCCAGCAGTCCTCCGGAGGGAGCCAGGCCCCTCCACTTT.

This clonotype was observed a handful of times. The J gene is TRBJ1-2, the V gene TRBV5-1; no firm D call. V was cut by 7 bases and J by 1 base, with 17 bases left in between. CDR1 and CDR2 (germline): SGHRS, YFSETQ. The CDR3 covers 15 residues. CDR3 protein: CASAIRASNNYGYTF. CDR3 in DNA: TGCGCCAGCGCTATAAGGGCTTCAAATAACTATGGCTACACCTTC.

This clonotype came up many times. The genes are TRBV7-6 and TRBJ1-2; 9 bases align to TRBD1. After removal of 6 bases from V and 4 bases from J, the junction contained 6 bases not matched to a gene. CDR1 and CDR2 (germline): SGHVS, FNYEAQ. CDR3 length equals 14 residues. The CDR3 reads CASRPGQGFYGYTF. The DNA of the CDR3 is TGTGCCAGCAGGCCGGGACAGGGCTTCTATGGCTACACCTTC.

This clonotype was seen at least ten times. The chain links TRBV11-2 to TRBJ1-1; perhaps TRBD1 as D (5 bases). Trimming shortened V by 3 bases and J by 8 bases, and 13 bases separated the two germline ends. The germline V gene encodes CDR1 SGHAT and CDR2 FQNNGV. The CDR3 sequence is 13 residues long. The CDR3 is CASSLFPGPEAFF. The CDR3 region has the DNA TGTGCCAGCAGCTTGTTTCCGGGACCCGAAGCTTTCTTT. Variable domain in full (rest from reference TRBV11-2 and TRBJ1-1): EAGVAQSPRYKIIEKRQSVAFWCNPISGHATLYWYQQILGQGPKLLIQFQNNGVVDDSQLPKDRFSAERLKGVDSTLKIQPAKLEDSAVYLCASSLFPGPEAFFGQGTRLTVV.